Given below is one T cell receptor (beta chain) in context. Its matching antigen is unknown. Every bit of the isolated RNA underwent reverse transcription, so sequencing read expressed TCRB transcripts. Only in-frame clones appear in the TCRdb table, and some are missing; sequencing was by immunoSEQ multiplex PCR. The data contain 600,000 or so clones, more than 12% of them singletons. This entry comes from a study of beta chain features in type 1 diabetes. About the research overall: No patient-donor differences in age, gender, total cells or subset yield. All samples yielded some 110 million examined sorted cells.

General study points: For type 1 diabetes patients, VDJ junctions showed fewer insertions and more deletions. Type 1 diabetes patients had moderately but significantly shorter TCRB CDR3s in all four CD4+ subsets. In comparison with healthy donors, patients had naive, central memory and Treg TCRB repertoires that appeared more similar.

V was trimmed by 5 bases and J by 2 bases, leaving 6 bases between them. Germline V gene sequence: CDR1 GTSNPN, CDR2 SVGIG (reference sequence). This CDR3 comprises 11 residues. This rearrangement joins TRBV30 to TRBJ1-1; D gene uncertain. Sequences were obtained from naive CD4+ T cells from blood. The receptor's source is a man between 18 and 35 years old with type 1 diabetes. The DNA of the CDR3 is TGTGCCTGGGGACCTAACACTGAAGCTTTCTTT. It codes for CAWGPNTEAFF.